The present T cell receptor (beta chain) was sequenced within a study of T cell repertoires in cytomegalovirus infection. Germline V lookup: CDR1 SNHLY, CDR2 FYNNEI. J lost 4 bases, V lost 8 bases, and 5 bases had no gene match. There are 14 residues in the CDR3. A single record per CDR3 protein comes from TCRdb applying MiXCR to the reads. The table has about 130,000 distinct CDR3 sequences, roughly 9% seen once; the top ten hold 9.5% to 13%. This clonotype was seen ten or more times. The chain has TRBV2 and TRBJ2-2, with 9 bases aligning to TRBD1. The receptor's source is a human donor in good health (CMV status not recorded). Some clones in this sample may be carry-over from other donors' samples. Sequencing was carried out using PBMCs. CDR3 in amino acids: CASGTGKGTGELFF. CDR3 DNA sequence: TGTGCCAGCGGGACAGGGAAGGGCACCGGGGAGCTGTTTTTT.